The 2 T cell receptor beta chains below were found in one sample sequenced in a study of CD8 T cells in Susac syndrome. Random hexamers were used to reverse transcribe an amount of roughly 0.5 to 1 ug RNA. MiXCR, run by TCRdb on the immunoSEQ multiplex PCR reads, gives a single entry per CDR3 protein. Here the sample spans some 120,000 distinct CDR3 sequences, around 91% being singletons. The sample was CD8+ T cells from PBMCs. The receptor source for this set is a human donor with multiple sclerosis.

The CDR3 loop is CASSLAAGVNNEQFF. The CDR3 coding sequence is TGTGCCAGCAGTTTAGCAGCGGGAGTTAACAATGAGCAGTTCTTC. The chain carries TRBV27 and TRBJ2-1; TRBD2 agrees at 8 bases. This CDR3 has 15 amino acids. Germline V gene lookup returns CDR1 MNHEY and CDR2 SMNVEV (reference sequence). J lost 5 bases, V lost 2 bases, and 5 bases had no gene match.

This clonotype was counted a few times. The chain combines TRBV7-9 with TRBJ1-5; no clear D gene. The CDR3 is 12 amino acids. V was pared by 1 base and J by 6 bases, with 4 bases between. The germline CDR1 and CDR2 sequences are SEHNR and FQNEAQ (reference sequence). The CDR3 DNA reads as TGTGCCAGCAGCTTAGATGGTCAGCCCCAGCATTTT. Amino acid sequence: CASSLDGQPQHF.